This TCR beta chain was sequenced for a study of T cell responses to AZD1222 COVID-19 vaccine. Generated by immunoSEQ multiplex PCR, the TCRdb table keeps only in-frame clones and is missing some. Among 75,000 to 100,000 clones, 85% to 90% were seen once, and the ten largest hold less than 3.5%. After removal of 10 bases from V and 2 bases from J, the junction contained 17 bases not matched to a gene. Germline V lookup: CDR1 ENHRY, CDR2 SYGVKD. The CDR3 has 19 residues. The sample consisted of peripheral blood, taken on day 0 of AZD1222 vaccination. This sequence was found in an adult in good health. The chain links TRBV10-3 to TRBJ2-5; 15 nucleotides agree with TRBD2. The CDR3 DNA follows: TGTGCCACACGACTTTCGGGACTAGCGGGAGGCGGCAGGCAAGAGACCCAGTACTTC. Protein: CATRLSGLAGGGRQETQYF.